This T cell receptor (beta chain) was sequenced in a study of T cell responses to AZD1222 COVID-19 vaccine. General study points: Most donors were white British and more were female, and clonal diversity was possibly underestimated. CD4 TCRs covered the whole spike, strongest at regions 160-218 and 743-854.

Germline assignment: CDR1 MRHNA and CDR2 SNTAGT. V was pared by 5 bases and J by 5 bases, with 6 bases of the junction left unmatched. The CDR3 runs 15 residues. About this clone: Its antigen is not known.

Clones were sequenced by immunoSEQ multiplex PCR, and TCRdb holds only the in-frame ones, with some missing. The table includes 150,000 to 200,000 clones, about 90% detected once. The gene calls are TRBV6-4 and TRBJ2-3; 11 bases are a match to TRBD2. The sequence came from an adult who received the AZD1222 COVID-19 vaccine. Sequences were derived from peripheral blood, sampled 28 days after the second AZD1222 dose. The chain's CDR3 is CASSPLAGGRDTQYF. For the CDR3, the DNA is TGTGCCAGCAGTCCCCTAGCGGGGGGCAGAGATACGCAGTATTTT.